What follows describes a single TCR beta chain. The sample originates from a study of cytomegalovirus exposure and HLA in healthy donors. PCR employed 60 Vbeta and 13 Jbeta primers. This table comes from immunoSEQ multiplex PCR, and its TCRdb copy is limited to in-frame clones, with some not included. Of over 130,000 clones listed, approximately 84% are singletons. V was clipped by 4 bases and J by 6 bases; unmatched bases: 4. CDR1 WSHSY and CDR2 SAAADI come from the germline V gene. This CDR3 contains 14 residues. Each donor was healthy, and each was a bone marrow donor. This clonotype was obtained from a man aged 25-45 years in good health and CMV-seropositive. V and J are TRBV10-2 and TRBJ2-3; 10 bases line up with TRBD2. The sequenced sample consisted of PBMCs. The CDR3: CASSAGTSVDTQYF. The CDR3 DNA reads TGCGCCAGCAGTGCCGGGACTAGCGTCGATACGCAGTATTTT.